The 28 T cell receptor beta chains in this list originate from one sample, sequenced in a study of cytomegalovirus exposure and HLA in healthy donors. Primers included in the PCR were 60 Vbeta and 13 Jbeta primers. Sequencing was performed with immunoSEQ multiplex PCR; in TCRdb, only in-frame clones are kept and a portion is missing. The sample shows around 150,000 clones, around 79% of them seen only once. The specimen sequenced was PBMCs. The receptors derive from a man in his fifties or sixties in good health and CMV-seropositive.

The chain couples TRBV19 to TRBJ1-5; TRBD1 might be the D (6 bases). V lost 6 bases and J 6 bases, leaving 12 bases between the germline ends. The CDR3 is 13 amino acids. Germline assignment: CDR1 LNHDA and CDR2 SQIVND (reference sequence). For the CDR3, the DNA is TGTGCCAGTAGGGGGGCGAGGGGTCAGCCCCAGCATTTT. As protein: CASRGARGQPQHF.

Remarks on this clone: The sample holds other DNA sequences that translate to the same CDR3. The V call is TRBV4-1, the J call TRBJ1-2; TRBD1 matches at 7 bases. Germline lookup yields CDR1 MGHRA and CDR2 YSYEKL. J lost 4 bases, V lost 0 bases, and 5 bases had no gene match. The CDR3 length is 15 residues. Here the CDR3 reads CASSQDQGDPYGYTF. CDR3 sequence (DNA): TGCGCCAGCAGCCAAGATCAGGGGGACCCCTATGGCTACACCTTC.

The chain combines TRBV18 with TRBJ1-3; D may be TRBD1 (6 bases). V gave up 2 bases and J gave up 0 bases, with 11 bases separating them. CDR3 size: 16 residues. Germline CDR1 and CDR2: KGHSH and LQKENI. The CDR3, as DNA: TGTGCCAGCTCACCAATCCAGGGGAACTCTGGAAACACCATATATTTT. This encodes CASSPIQGNSGNTIYF.

This rearrangement joins TRBV28 to TRBJ1-2; D call uncertain. Looked up from germline, CDR1 is MDHEN and CDR2 is SYDVKM. The V end was cut by 6 bases, the J end by 5 bases, with 10 bases between. The CDR3 has 12 amino acids. CDR3 sequence (DNA): TGTGCCAGCAGCATCTATAGATATGGCTACACCTTC. Amino acids: CASSIYRYGYTF.

The J gene is TRBJ2-2, the V gene TRBV2; a weak D match, TRBD1 (5 bases). V was shortened by 8 bases and J by 6 bases, with 13 bases between the two germline ends. Germline assignment: CDR1 SNHLY and CDR2 FYNNEI. This CDR3 is 13 amino acids long. The CDR3 loop reads CASSDQGSGELFF. The CDR3 bases are TGTGCCAGCTCCGACCAGGGTTCCGGGGAGCTGTTTTTT. The full variable domain, completed using reference TRBV2 and TRBJ2-2, is EPEVTQTPSHQVTQMGQEVILRCVPISNHLYFYWYRQILGQKVEFLVSFYNNEISEKSEIFDDQFSVERPDGSNFTLKIRSTKLEDSAMYFCASSDQGSGELFFGEGSRLTVL.

V and J are TRBV16 and TRBJ1-2; D is ambiguous. Germline V lookup: CDR1 KGHSY, CDR2 FQNENV. Trimming shortened V by 1 base and J by 3 bases, and 6 bases separated the two germline ends. The CDR3 loop spans 13 amino acids. The CDR3 bases are TGTGCCAGCAGCCAATTACAAGACTATGGCTACACCTTC. Its protein is CASSQLQDYGYTF.

This chain links TRBV5-1 with TRBJ2-1, with a possible D match to TRBD1 (5 bases). The CDR3 consists of 15 residues. Germline-derived CDR1 and CDR2 are SGHRS and YFSETQ. The V end lost 0 bases, the J end lost 3 bases, and 10 bases lay between the germline ends. DNA for the CDR3: TGCGCCAGCAGCTTGGTAGGGGCCGTCTACAATGAGCAGTTCTTC. The encoded protein is CASSLVGAVYNEQFF. The full variable domain, rest sourced from reference TRBV5-1 and TRBJ2-1, is KAGVTQTPRYLIKTRGQQVTLSCSPISGHRSVSWYQQTPGQGLQFLFEYFSETQRNKGNFPGRFSGRQFSNSRSEMNVSTLELGDSALYLCASSLVGAVYNEQFFGPGTRLTVL.

The chain recombines TRBV2 with TRBJ2-5, with D perhaps TRBD1 (6 bases). Germline CDR1 SNHLY, CDR2 FYNNEI. Trimming took 7 bases from V and 3 from J, leaving 18 bases between them. The CDR3 extends over 15 amino acids. CDR3 residues: CASTSSMGQEETQYF. CDR3 in DNA: TGTGCCAGCACTTCTAGTATGGGACAAGAAGAGACCCAGTACTTC.

The V and J genes are TRBV6-1 and TRBJ2-7; 8 bases line up with TRBD2. CDR1 is MNHNS and CDR2 is SASEGT in the germline V gene. CDR3 length equals 15 residues. With 3 bases clipped from V and 7 bases from J, the junction kept 11 bases outside the gene matches. The CDR3 spells CASSDTGGVLREQYF. The CDR3, as DNA: TGTGCCAGCAGTGATACGGGGGGGGTCTTACGGGAGCAGTACTTC.

This chain links TRBV27 with TRBJ2-7; 9 bases match TRBD1. Trimming at V came to 3 bases and at J to 4 bases, leaving 10 bases not matched to a gene. Germline CDR1 is MNHEY and CDR2 is SMNVEV (reference sequence). This CDR3 has 16 residues. CDR3 nucleotides: TGTGCCAGCAGTTTGGGAACCGGGACAGGGTATTACGAGCAGTACTTC. The encoded protein is CASSLGTGTGYYEQYF.

This clone was seen once. CDR3 loop: CASTHLETGTGVETQYF. The CDR3 nucleotides are TGTGCCAGCACCCATCTAGAAACCGGGACAGGGGTAGAGACCCAGTACTTC. The rearrangement links TRBV2 to TRBJ2-5; 10 bases are shared with TRBD1. There are 17 residues in the CDR3. V shed 7 bases, J shed 4 bases, and the junction held 15 bases outside the gene matches. In germline, CDR1 is SNHLY, CDR2 FYNNEI. Drawing the rest from reference TRBV2 and TRBJ2-5, the complete variable domain is EPEVTQTPSHQVTQMGQEVILRCVPISNHLYFYWYRQILGQKVEFLVSFYNNEISEKSEIFDDQFSVERPDGSNFTLKIRSTKLEDSAMYFCASTHLETGTGVETQYFGPGTRLLVL.

A word on this clone: This sample also contains other DNA sequences that code for the same CDR3. The chain combines TRBV5-6 with TRBJ2-7, with 9 bases that match TRBD1. The CDR3 covers 15 residues. The germline V gene has CDR1 SGHDT and CDR2 YYEEEE. V shed 3 bases and J 1 base; nucleotides not matched to a gene: 5. CDR3 in DNA: TGTGCCAGCAGCTCACCGGGACAGGGTTCCTACGAGCAGTACTTC. This codes for CASSSPGQGSYEQYF.

The rearrangement uses TRBV4-1 and TRBJ1-6; 9 nucleotides line up with TRBD1. Unmatched junction bases numbered 3, after V lost 3 bases and J lost 0 bases. The CDR3 loop spans 17 amino acids. From germline, CDR1 is MGHRA and CDR2 YSYEKL. DNA for the CDR3: TGCGCCAGCAGCCAGGGACAGGGCCGCTCCTATAATTCACCCCTCCACTTT. This translates into CASSQGQGRSYNSPLHF.

The chain links TRBV5-6 to TRBJ2-6; 9 nucleotides line up with TRBD1. This CDR3 has 16 residues. The germline CDR1 and CDR2 sequences are SGHDT and YYEEEE. The J segment lost 0 bases and the V segment lost 6 bases, leaving 4 bases of the junction unmatched. The CDR3 coding sequence is TGTGCCAGCAAGGGACAGGGCAGCTCTGGGGCCAACGTCCTGACTTTC. Translating gives CASKGQGSSGANVLTF.

The chain is built from TRBV6-6 and TRBJ1-1; a weak D match, TRBD1 (6 bases). Germline CDR1 is MNHNY and CDR2 is SVGAGI (reference sequence). The CDR3 runs 14 residues. Trimming shortened V by 4 bases and J by 6 bases, and 15 bases separated the two germline ends. The CDR3 nucleotides read TGTGCCAGCAGTTTCCGACAGGATCACGCTGAAGCTTTCTTT. Protein: CASSFRQDHAEAFF.

The V gene is TRBV28, the J gene TRBJ1-2; 7 bases agree with TRBD1. The CDR3 length is 14 residues. V shed 2 bases, J shed 6 bases, and the junction held 6 bases outside the gene matches. Germline V gene data show CDR1 as MDHEN and CDR2 as SYDVKM. CDR3 sequence (DNA): TGTGCCAGCAGTTTAGGCGACAGGGCGGATGGCTACACCTTC. Amino acid sequence: CASSLGDRADGYTF.

The V and J genes are TRBV6-6 and TRBJ1-2, with D possibly matching TRBD1 (5 bases). Germline CDR1 reads MNHNY; CDR2 reads SVGAGI (reference sequence). The V end was cut by 0 bases, the J end by 5 bases, with 13 bases between. The CDR3 extends over 15 amino acids. This chain's CDR3 is CASSYSGRERYGYTF. For the CDR3, the DNA is TGTGCCAGCAGTTACTCGGGCAGGGAACGGTATGGCTACACCTTC.

The J gene is TRBJ2-5, the V gene TRBV28; TRBD2 might be the D (5 bases). The V end was cut by 3 bases, the J end by 0 bases, with 14 bases between. The CDR3 has 16 amino acids. Germline V gene data show CDR1 as MDHEN and CDR2 as SYDVKM. CDR3: CASSLEAGPNQETQYF. The DNA for the CDR3 is TGTGCCAGCAGTTTGGAGGCCGGCCCGAACCAAGAGACCCAGTACTTC.

A note on this clone: The sample holds other DNA sequences that translate to the same CDR3. The rearrangement links TRBV10-3 to TRBJ1-1, with D possibly being TRBD1 (6 bases). V lost 7 bases to trimming and J lost 0 bases, with 12 bases between them. CDR3 length: 14 amino acids. Germline assignment: CDR1 ENHRY and CDR2 SYGVKD. The CDR3 sequence is CAINSGTLNTEAFF. CDR3 bases: TGTGCCATCAATTCCGGGACATTGAACACTGAAGCTTTCTTT.

This clone was counted once. The chain uses TRBV19 and TRBJ1-5; D is perhaps TRBD1 (5 bases). Deletions cut 8 bases from V and 1 base from J, with 12 bases between. The CDR3 length is 14 residues. Germline values: CDR1 LNHDA, CDR2 SQIVND (reference sequence). CDR3 amino acids: CASRRQGSNQPQHF. CDR3 nucleotides: TGTGCCAGTCGTAGGCAGGGAAGCAATCAGCCCCAGCATTTT.

The rearrangement uses TRBV2 and TRBJ1-4; TRBD1 matches 8 bases. The V and J ends lost 8 bases and 2 bases, in that order; junction bases with no gene match: 7. The length of the CDR3 is 15 residues. Germline-derived CDR1 and CDR2 are SNHLY and FYNNEI. CDR3 bases: TGTGCCAGCCGGGACAGGCATAGGACTAATGAAAAACTGTTTTTT. Encoded protein: CASRDRHRTNEKLFF.

This clone was counted ten times or more. V usage is TRBV5-1 and J usage is TRBJ1-1; D may be TRBD1 (5 bases). CDR1 SGHRS and CDR2 YFSETQ come from the germline V gene. This CDR3 comprises 16 residues. V shed 0 bases and J shed 0 bases, with 12 bases lying between them. The CDR3 protein is CASSLVSGKMNTEAFF. The CDR3, as DNA: TGCGCCAGCAGCTTGGTCTCAGGGAAGATGAACACTGAAGCTTTCTTT.

This chain links TRBV6-5 with TRBJ2-4, with D tentatively TRBD2 (5 bases). V was trimmed by 7 bases and J by 0 bases, leaving 10 bases between them. In germline, CDR1 is MNHEY, CDR2 SVGAGI. The CDR3 is made up of 14 amino acids. In DNA, the CDR3 is TGTGCCAGCAAAGTAGGACTAGCCAAAAACATTCAGTACTTC. Protein sequence: CASKVGLAKNIQYF.

V and J are TRBV6-4 and TRBJ2-1, with TRBD2 matching 12 bases. Germline values: CDR1 MRHNA, CDR2 SNTAGT. V shed 3 bases and J 9 bases; nucleotides not matched to a gene: 6. CDR3 length: 15 amino acids. CDR3: CASSDTSGGRGEQFF. The CDR3 nucleotides read TGTGCCAGCAGTGATACTAGCGGGGGGCGGGGTGAGCAGTTCTTC.

V gene TRBV7-2 combines with J gene TRBJ2-3; TRBD2 matches at 10 bases. Germline V lookup: CDR1 SGHTA, CDR2 FQGNSA. The CDR3 has 17 residues. The junction had 7 bases not matched to a gene; V was cut back by 2 bases and J by 2 bases. CDR3 loop: CASSLSRTSGATDTQYF. In DNA, the CDR3 is TGTGCCAGCAGCTTATCGAGGACTAGCGGAGCCACAGATACGCAGTATTTT.

This chain links TRBV6-6 with TRBJ2-1; no reliable D call. There are 15 residues in the CDR3. From germline, CDR1 is MNHNY and CDR2 SVGAGI (reference sequence). V was pared by 7 bases and J by 10 bases, with 23 bases between. The CDR3 DNA reads TGTGCCAGCACCGAAGAGCCTGACTGGGTCGAAGAGCAGTTCTTC. Translating gives CASTEEPDWVEEQFF.

Note on this clone: The sample contains more than one DNA sequence encoding this CDR3. The rearrangement links TRBV5-6 to TRBJ1-1; 9 bases match TRBD1. CDR1 and CDR2 (germline): SGHDT, YYEEEE. The CDR3 spans 14 residues. J gave up 3 bases and V 2 bases, and 2 bases lay outside the gene matches. CDR3 residues: CASSFGTGYTEAFF. Written as DNA, the CDR3 is TGTGCCAGCAGCTTCGGGACAGGGTACACTGAAGCTTTCTTT.

The chain is built from TRBV9 and TRBJ2-5; TRBD2 matches 12 bases. The germline V gene encodes CDR1 SGDLS and CDR2 YYNGEE. The CDR3 covers 15 residues. After removal of 3 bases from V and 5 bases from J, the junction contained 5 bases not matched to a gene. Here the CDR3 reads CASSATSGGVETQYF. CDR3 coding DNA: TGTGCCAGCAGCGCGACTAGCGGGGGTGTGGAGACCCAGTACTTC.